A selection of T cell receptor beta chains follows, all from one sample in a study of OX40 agonist ivuxolimab in advanced cancers. Profiled with immunoSEQ multiplex PCR; TCRdb holds only in-frame clones, not every one. The sample includes 35,000 to 40,000 clones, around 80% of them seen just once. Source: CD4+ or CD8+ T cells sorted from blood, taken in a trial of the OX40 agonist ivuxolimab. The receptors were sampled from an adult with an advanced solid tumor such as melanoma, head and neck, liver or kidney cancer. CDR3s include the opening cysteine and the closing phenylalanine or tryptophan. Each record gives: clone size, D gene, J gene, V gene, CDR3 DNA, CDR3 protein. The D gene is left open where the match is weak. The size entry is marked missing in some rows and otherwise reads once, few, many or a size class.

>NA|NA|TRBJ2-7|TRBV7-7
TGTGCTAGCAGCTTATTTCCTAACTTC
CASSLFPNF
>NA|NA|TRBJ1-2|TRBV19
TGTGCCAGTAATTATCCCGGAGTTAACTATGGCTACACCTTC
CASNYPGVNYGYTF
>NA|NA|TRBJ1-1|TRBV5-8
TGTGCCAGCAGCTTGGCCTTACATACGAACACTGAAGCTTTCTTT
CASSLALHTNTEAFF
>NA|TRBD1|TRBJ2-7|TRBV30
TGTGCCTGGGACAGGGGGTCCTACGAGCAGTACTTC
CAWDRGSYEQYF
>NA|NA|TRBJ1-6|TRBV27
TGTGCCAGCAGTTTTAATCCAGGGGATCGCCTCCACTTT
CASSFNPGDRLHF
>NA|TRBD2|TRBJ2-1|TRBV29-1
TGCAGCGTTGAAGGCGGGAGGGGTTTCAATGAGCAGTTCTTC
CSVEGGRGFNEQFF
>NA|NA|TRBJ2-4|TRBV9
TGTGCCAGCAGCCCTGACTCCGTTAGGGAAAAAAACATTCAGTACTTC
CASSPDSVREKNIQYF
>NA|TRBD2|TRBJ2-7|TRBV11-2
TGTGCCAGCAGCCGGACTAGCGGGAACCTATACGAGCAGTACTTC
CASSRTSGNLYEQYF
>NA|NA|TRBJ1-5|TRBV19
TGTGCCAGTAGTAATGGGGGAGGCAATCAGCCCCAGCATTTT
CASSNGGGNQPQHF
>NA|NA|TRBJ1-1|TRBV9
TGTGCCAGCAGCCGGGGGGGCGAGGGGTGGAACACTGAAGCTTTCTTT
CASSRGGEGWNTEAFF
>NA|TRBD1|TRBJ1-1|TRBV18
TGTGCCAGCTCCCGACTCCCTCGACAGGGAAAGCGTTGGGTGAACACTGAAGCTTTCTTT
CASSRLPRQGKRWVNTEAFF
>NA|NA|TRBJ1-1|TRBV19
TGTGCCAGTAGTATGAGCATTGAAGCTTTCTTT
CASSMSIEAFF
>NA|NA|TRBJ2-7|TRBV6-5
TGTGCCAGCAGTGCTAAGTCAGGGAGATATGGCGAGCAGTACTTC
CASSAKSGRYGEQYF
>NA|NA|TRBJ2-5|TRBV11-2
TGTGCCAGCGCATCGGGGTTGGGGGAGACCCAGTACTTC
CASASGLGETQYF
>NA|NA|TRBJ1-1|TRBV5-1
TGCGCCAGCAGACACCTCCAACCTGTCGACACTGAAGCTTTCTTT
CASRHLQPVDTEAFF
>once|NA|TRBJ1-2|TRBV4-1
TGCGCCAGCAGCCAAGATAGGACTGGTGGGGCTTACTATGGCTACACCTTC
CASSQDRTGGAYYGYTF
>NA|TRBD1|TRBJ2-3|TRBV29-1
TGCAGCGTTGAAGGAATATCGAGGGACAGGCTTGCAGATACGCAGTATTTT
CSVEGISRDRLADTQYF
>NA|NA|TRBJ1-4|TRBV11-2
TGTGCCAGCAGCCTACTGGGAGCCGCCGGGGATGAAAAACTGTTTTTT
CASSLLGAAGDEKLFF
>NA|TRBD2|TRBJ2-5|TRBV9
TGTGCCAGCAGCGCCCAACCAACCGGGACTACAGAGACCCAGTACTTC
CASSAQPTGTTETQYF
>NA|NA|TRBJ1-2|TRBV25-1
TGTGCCAGCAGTGGGGAGGGCGGCTATGGCTACACCTTC
CASSGEGGYGYTF
>once|NA|TRBJ2-7|TRBV18
TGTGCCAGCTCACCGGGGACGGGGGAGCAGTACTTC
CASSPGTGEQYF
>once|NA|TRBJ1-5|TRBV19
TGTGCCAGTAGTATTTTCCCGACATTGAATAGCAATCAGCCCCAGCATTTT
CASSIFPTLNSNQPQHF
>NA|NA|TRBJ1-3|TRBV27
TGTGCCAGCAGTGGGTTTTCTGGAAACACCATATATTTT
CASSGFSGNTIYF
>once|NA|TRBJ2-2|TRBV6-5
TGTGCCAGCAGTCGTGGGGGATTCACCGGGGAGCTGTTTTTT
CASSRGGFTGELFF
>NA|NA|TRBJ1-5|TRBV25-1
TGTGCCAGCAGTGGAGACAGTTATAGCAATCAGCCCCAGCATTTT
CASSGDSYSNQPQHF
>NA|NA|TRBJ2-2|TRBV19
TGTGCCAGTACCCTGAACAGGTTTAGGGAAAACACCGGGGAGCTGTTTTTT
CASTLNRFRENTGELFF
>NA|NA|TRBJ1-6|TRBV7-6
TGTGCCAGCAGCCAAAGACCCGGGACTAATTCACCCCTCCACTTT
CASSQRPGTNSPLHF
>NA|NA|TRBJ2-1|TRBV19
TGTGCCAGTAGTATAGATCAGGGGACCTACAATGAGCAGTTCTTC
CASSIDQGTYNEQFF
>NA|TRBD2|TRBJ2-2|TRBV11-1
TGTGCCAGCAGCCCAAGGACTAGCGGGGCGAACACCGGGGAGCTGTTTTTT
CASSPRTSGANTGELFF
>NA|NA|TRBJ2-1|TRBV5-1
TGCGCCAGCAGCTTGGCTGGACAGAACAGCAATGAGCAGTTCTTC
CASSLAGQNSNEQFF
>NA|NA|TRBJ1-1|TRBV28
TGTGCCAGCAGTCTCTCCACATGGGTTCGGGTCACTGAAGCTTTCTTT
CASSLSTWVRVTEAFF
>NA|NA|TRBJ1-3|TRBV6-1
TGTGCCAGCAGCCCAATGGGGAGCTCTGGAAACACCATATATTTT
CASSPMGSSGNTIYF
>NA|NA|TRBJ2-5|TRBV5-5
TGTGCCAGCAGCTTGTACGGGGTAGGAGAGACCCAGTACTTC
CASSLYGVGETQYF